The 5 T cell receptor beta chains presented below share a single source sample, sequenced in a study of blood T cell repertoires in COVID-19. Sequencing was performed with immunoSEQ multiplex PCR; in TCRdb, only in-frame clones are kept and a portion is missing. The data show tens of thousands of clones, roughly 82% seen once. Sequenced sample: peripheral blood. Every receptor here comes from an elderly woman with acute or convalescent COVID-19.

This sequence joins TRBV29-1 and TRBJ2-7, with 11 bases matching TRBD2. V shed 4 bases and J 5 bases; nucleotides not matched to a gene: 7. Germline values: CDR1 SQVTM, CDR2 ANQGSEA. The CDR3 covers 14 residues. The CDR3 sequence: CSVVAGTSGDEQYF. The CDR3 DNA sequence: TGCAGCGTTGTTGCCGGGACTAGCGGTGACGAGCAGTACTTC.

As regards this clone: At one end the junction does not follow the germline gene, possibly because of a read error. The chain recombines TRBV3-1 (or the pseudogene TRBV3-2) with TRBJ1-2, with D perhaps TRBD1 (6 bases). Germline V gene sequence: CDR1 LGHDT, CDR2 YNNKEL (reference sequence). The CDR3 is made up of 13 amino acids. The CDR3 sequence is CASSQDRTAPTAF. The CDR3 DNA follows: TGTGCCAGCAGCCAAGATAGGACAGCTCCCACCGCCTTC.

This clone showed up just a few times. The rearrangement joins TRBV18 to TRBJ1-5; tentative D call: TRBD1 (6 bases). Between the trimmed V and J ends, which lost 5 bases and 0 bases, there was a span of 17 bases. This CDR3 is 17 amino acids long. CDR1 and CDR2 (germline): KGHSH, LQKENI. CDR3 sequence: CASSLLRQADSNQPQHF. The CDR3 DNA reads as TGTGCCAGCTCATTACTCCGACAGGCAGATAGCAATCAGCCCCAGCATTTT.

CDR3 DNA sequence: TGTGCCAGCAGTGCCATAGACAGGGGGCTTAGGGAGACCCAGTACTTC. Its translation is CASSAIDRGLRETQYF. This chain connects TRBV3-1 (or the pseudogene TRBV3-2) to TRBJ2-5; 10 nucleotides align to TRBD1. Germline V gene lookup returns CDR1 LGHDT and CDR2 YNNKEL (reference sequence). After removal of 6 bases from V and 5 bases from J, the junction contained 12 bases not matched to a gene. The CDR3 has 16 amino acids.

The table lists this clone with a count of one. This sequence joins TRBV6-5 and TRBJ1-1, with a possible D match to TRBD1 (5 bases). The CDR3 loop spans 12 amino acids. V lost 6 bases and J 4 bases, leaving 9 bases between the germline ends. From germline, CDR1 is MNHEY and CDR2 SVGAGI. The CDR3 protein is CASRRGATEAFF. CDR3 DNA sequence: TGTGCCAGCAGAAGGGGCGCCACTGAAGCTTTCTTT.